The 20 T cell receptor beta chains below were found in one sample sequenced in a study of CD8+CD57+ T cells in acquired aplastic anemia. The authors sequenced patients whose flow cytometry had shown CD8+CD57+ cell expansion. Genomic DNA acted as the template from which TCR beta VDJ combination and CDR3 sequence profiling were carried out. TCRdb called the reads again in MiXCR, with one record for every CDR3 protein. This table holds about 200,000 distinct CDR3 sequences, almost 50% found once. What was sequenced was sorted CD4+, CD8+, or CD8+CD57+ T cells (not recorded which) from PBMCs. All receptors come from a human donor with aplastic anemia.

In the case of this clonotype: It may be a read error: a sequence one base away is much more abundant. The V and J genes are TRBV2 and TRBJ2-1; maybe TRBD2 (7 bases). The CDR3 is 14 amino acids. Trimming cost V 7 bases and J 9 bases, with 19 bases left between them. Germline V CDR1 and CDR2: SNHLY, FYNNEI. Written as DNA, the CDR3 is TGTGCCAGCACAAAAAGGGGGGGCAGCGGTGAGCAGTTCTTC. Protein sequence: CASTKRGGSGEQFF.

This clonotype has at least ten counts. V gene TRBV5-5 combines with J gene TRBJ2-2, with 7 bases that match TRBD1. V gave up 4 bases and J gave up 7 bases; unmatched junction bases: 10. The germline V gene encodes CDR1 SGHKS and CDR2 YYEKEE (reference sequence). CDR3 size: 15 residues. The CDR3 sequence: CASSVTGVGSGELFF. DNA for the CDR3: TGTGCCAGCAGCGTTACAGGGGTGGGGAGCGGGGAGCTGTTTTTT.

CDR3 nucleotides: TGTGCCATCAGTGATTTAGGGGAGACCCAGTACTTC. Protein sequence: CAISDLGETQYF. V usage is TRBV10-3 and J usage is TRBJ2-5; D is unresolved. The CDR3 totals 12 residues. Looked up from germline, CDR1 is ENHRY and CDR2 is SYGVKD. V shed 3 bases and J shed 5 bases, with 7 bases lying between them.

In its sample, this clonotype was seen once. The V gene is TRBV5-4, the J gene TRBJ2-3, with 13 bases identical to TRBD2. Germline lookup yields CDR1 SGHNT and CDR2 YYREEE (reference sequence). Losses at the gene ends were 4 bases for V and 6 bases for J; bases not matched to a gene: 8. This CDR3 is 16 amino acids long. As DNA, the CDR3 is TGTGCCAGCAGCCGTACGACTAGCGGGGGGCGGGATACGCAGTATTTT. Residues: CASSRTTSGGRDTQYF.

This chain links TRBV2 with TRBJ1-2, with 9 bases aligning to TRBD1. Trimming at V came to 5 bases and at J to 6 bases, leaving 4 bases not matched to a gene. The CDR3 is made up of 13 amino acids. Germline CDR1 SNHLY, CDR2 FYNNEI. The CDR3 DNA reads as TGTGCCAGCAGTCAACAGGGGGCAGATGGCTACACCTTC. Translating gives CASSQQGADGYTF.

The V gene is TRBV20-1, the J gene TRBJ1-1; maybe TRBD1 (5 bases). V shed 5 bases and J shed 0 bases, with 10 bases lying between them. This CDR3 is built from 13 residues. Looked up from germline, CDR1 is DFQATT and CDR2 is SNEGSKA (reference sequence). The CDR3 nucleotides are TGCAGTGCTGACGACAGTTTGAACACTGAAGCTTTCTTT. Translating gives CSADDSLNTEAFF.

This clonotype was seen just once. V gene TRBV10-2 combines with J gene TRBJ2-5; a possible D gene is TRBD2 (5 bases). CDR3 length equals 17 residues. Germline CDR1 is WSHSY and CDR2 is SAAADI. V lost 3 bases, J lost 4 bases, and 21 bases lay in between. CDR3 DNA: TGCGCCAGCAGTGAAACTAGATTAGCAAAAGGCCGAGAGACCCAGTACTTC. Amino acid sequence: CASSETRLAKGRETQYF.

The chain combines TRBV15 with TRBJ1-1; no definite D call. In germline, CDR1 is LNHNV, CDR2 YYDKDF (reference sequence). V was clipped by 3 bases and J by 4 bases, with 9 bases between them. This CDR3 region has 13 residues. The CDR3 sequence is CATSSSLRTEAFF. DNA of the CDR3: TGTGCCACCAGCAGCTCCTTGCGCACTGAAGCTTTCTTT.

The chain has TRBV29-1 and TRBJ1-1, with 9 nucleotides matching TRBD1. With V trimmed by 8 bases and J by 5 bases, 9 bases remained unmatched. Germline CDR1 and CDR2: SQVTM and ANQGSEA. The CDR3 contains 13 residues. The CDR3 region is CSLEGQGGTEAFF. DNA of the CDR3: TGCAGCTTGGAGGGACAGGGCGGGACTGAAGCTTTCTTT.

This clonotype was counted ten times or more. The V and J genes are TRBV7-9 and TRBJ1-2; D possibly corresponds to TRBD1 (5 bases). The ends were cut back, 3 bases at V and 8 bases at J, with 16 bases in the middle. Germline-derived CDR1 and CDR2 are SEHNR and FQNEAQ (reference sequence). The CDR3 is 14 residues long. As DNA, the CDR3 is TGTGCCAGCAGCTTGTCAGAAGGGGAAGGCGGCTACACCTTC. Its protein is CASSLSEGEGGYTF. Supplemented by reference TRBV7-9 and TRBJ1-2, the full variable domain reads DTGVSQNPRHKITKRGQNVTFRCDPISEHNRLYWYRQTLGQGPEFLTYFQNEAQLEKSRLLSDRFSAERPKGSFSTLEIQRTEQGDSAMYLCASSLSEGEGGYTFGSGTRLTVV.

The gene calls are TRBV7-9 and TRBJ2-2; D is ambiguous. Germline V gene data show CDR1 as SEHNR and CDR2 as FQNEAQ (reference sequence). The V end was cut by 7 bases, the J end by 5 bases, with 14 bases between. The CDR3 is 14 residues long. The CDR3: CASNSPYQTGELFF. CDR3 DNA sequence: TGTGCCAGCAACTCCCCGTACCAAACCGGGGAGCTGTTTTTT.

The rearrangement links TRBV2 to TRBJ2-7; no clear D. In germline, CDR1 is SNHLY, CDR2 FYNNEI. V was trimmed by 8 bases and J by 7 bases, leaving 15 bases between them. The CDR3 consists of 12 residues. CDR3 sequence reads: CASGHTDGEQYF. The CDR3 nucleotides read TGTGCCAGCGGCCATACCGACGGGGAGCAGTACTTC.

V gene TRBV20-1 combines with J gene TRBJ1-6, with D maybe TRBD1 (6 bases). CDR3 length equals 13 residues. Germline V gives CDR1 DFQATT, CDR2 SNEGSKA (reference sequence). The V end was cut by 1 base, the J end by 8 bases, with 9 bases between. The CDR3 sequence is CSARVAGDSPLHF. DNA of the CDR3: TGCAGTGCTAGAGTAGCAGGGGATTCACCCCTCCACTTT.

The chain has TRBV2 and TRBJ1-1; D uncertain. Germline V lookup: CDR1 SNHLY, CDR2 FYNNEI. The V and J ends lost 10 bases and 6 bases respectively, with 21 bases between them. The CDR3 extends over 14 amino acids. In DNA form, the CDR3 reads TGTGCCACCAGCAGAGAACAGCGGAGGGCTGAAGCTTTCTTT. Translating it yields CATSREQRRAEAFF. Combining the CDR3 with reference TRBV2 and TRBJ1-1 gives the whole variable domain EPEVTQTPSHQVTQMGQEVILRCVPISNHLYFYWYRQILGQKVEFLVSFYNNEISEKSEIFDDQFSVERPDGSNFTLKIRSTKLEDSAMYFCATSREQRRAEAFFGQGTRLTVV.

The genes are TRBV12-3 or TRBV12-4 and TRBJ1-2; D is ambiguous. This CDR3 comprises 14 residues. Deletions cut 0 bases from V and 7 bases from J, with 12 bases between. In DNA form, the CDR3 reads TGTGCCAGCAGTTTAGCGCTTTTGGAGAGTGGCTACACCTTC. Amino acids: CASSLALLESGYTF.

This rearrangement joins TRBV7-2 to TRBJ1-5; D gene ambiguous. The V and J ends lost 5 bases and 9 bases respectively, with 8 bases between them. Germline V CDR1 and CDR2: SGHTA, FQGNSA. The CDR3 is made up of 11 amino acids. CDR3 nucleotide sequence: TGTGCCAGCAGCGTACGGGGGCCCCAGCATTTT. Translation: CASSVRGPQHF. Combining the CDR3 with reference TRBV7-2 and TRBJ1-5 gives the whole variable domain GAGVSQSPSNKVTEKGKDVELRCDPISGHTALYWYRQSLGQGLEFLIYFQGNSAPDKSGLPSDRFSAERTGGSVSTLTIQRTQQEDSAVYLCASSVRGPQHFGDGTRLSIL.

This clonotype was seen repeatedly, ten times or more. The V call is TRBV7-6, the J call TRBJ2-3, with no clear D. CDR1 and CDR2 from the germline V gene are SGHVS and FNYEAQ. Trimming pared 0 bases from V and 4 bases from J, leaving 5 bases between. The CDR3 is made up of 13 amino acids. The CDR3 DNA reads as TGTGCCAGCAGCTTAGCCGGCTCAGATACGCAGTATTTT. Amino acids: CASSLAGSDTQYF.

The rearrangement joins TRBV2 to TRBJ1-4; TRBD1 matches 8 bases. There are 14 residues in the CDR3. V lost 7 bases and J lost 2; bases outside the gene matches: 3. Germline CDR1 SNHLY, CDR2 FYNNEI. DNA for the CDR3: TGTGCCAGCACAAGACAGGGGACTAATGAAAAACTGTTTTTT. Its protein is CASTRQGTNEKLFF.

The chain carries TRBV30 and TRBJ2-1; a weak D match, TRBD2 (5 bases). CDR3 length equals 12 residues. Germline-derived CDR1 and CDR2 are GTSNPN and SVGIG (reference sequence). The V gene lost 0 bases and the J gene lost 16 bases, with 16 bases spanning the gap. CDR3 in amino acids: CAWSVRSDRTFF. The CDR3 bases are TGTGCCTGGAGTGTACGGAGCGATAGGACTTTCTTC.

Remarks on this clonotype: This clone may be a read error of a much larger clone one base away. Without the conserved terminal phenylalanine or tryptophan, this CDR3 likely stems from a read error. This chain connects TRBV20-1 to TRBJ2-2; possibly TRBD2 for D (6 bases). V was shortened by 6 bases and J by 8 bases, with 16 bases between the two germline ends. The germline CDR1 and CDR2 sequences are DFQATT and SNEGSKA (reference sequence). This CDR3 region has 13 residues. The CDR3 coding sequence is TGCAGTGCCCCCTTGGACTACCTGGGGGAGCTGTTTTCT. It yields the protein CSAPLDYLGELFS.